This T cell receptor beta chain was identified during a study of T cells in Graves' hyperthyroidism and ophthalmopathy. Broader study findings: Blood held most thyroid clonotypes expanded above 0.001 frequency.

V lost 6 bases, J lost 4 bases, and 13 bases lay in between. Germline V gives CDR1 DFQATT, CDR2 SNEGSKA (reference sequence). The CDR3 covers 13 residues. Amplified regions were TCR beta CDR3 sequences from RNA transcripts. First-round RT-PCR with HTBI primers amplified the TCR CDR3 region. TCRdb re-called the multiplex PCR reads through MiXCR, storing one row per CDR3 protein. This sample yields about 610,000 distinct CDR3 sequences, of which roughly 46% are seen a single time; roughly 8.2% belongs to the top ten. As to this clonotype: The antigen is unknown.

The receptor comes from a woman younger than 30 with Graves' hyperthyroidism. The chain has TRBV20-1 and TRBJ1-5; D is perhaps TRBD1 (6 bases). The sample was peripheral blood or thyroid tissue (not recorded which). The CDR3 is CSASNDRNQPQHF. CDR3 in DNA: TGCAGTGCCAGCAACGACAGGAATCAGCCCCAGCATTTT.